The clone carrying this T cell receptor beta chain has at least ten counts. The antigen is not known. Time point denoted: patch test 2, 6 weeks after DPC sensitization. Treatment in this sample: therapeutic diphenylcyclopropenone sensitization with weekly scalp DPC. The data derive from a study of human T cells and chemical hapten exposure. Study-wide points: TCRs exceeding 1 in 1000 frequency stayed unchanged with DPC sensitization.

Unique molecular identifiers were attached to individual cDNA molecules within the library. Methods used by the authors: A per-sample median of about 100,000 TCRs was observed, with counts ranging from roughly 20,000 to 750,000. TCRdb reprocessed the RACE reads with MiXCR, giving one entry per CDR3 protein. TCRdb's processing, not the authors' own work, is the source of the V and J calls. Of some 42,000 distinct CDR3 sequences in the sample, more than 8.5% were seen once. Between the trimmed V and J ends, which lost 1 base and 1 base, there was a span of 9 bases. Per germline, CDR1 SGHDT and CDR2 YYEEEE. The CDR3 extends over 16 amino acids.

The starting material was whole blood, obtained in connection with sensitization to the hapten diphenylcyclopropenone (DPC). This receptor was identified in a woman aged 40 to 50 with alopecia areata. Some clones in this sample may be carry-over from other donors' samples. The chain employs TRBV5-6 and TRBJ2-6, with no clear D. Written as DNA, the CDR3 is TGTGCCAGCAGCTTGTTCCATCCTTCTGGGGCCAACGTCCTGACTTTC. It codes for CASSLFHPSGANVLTF.